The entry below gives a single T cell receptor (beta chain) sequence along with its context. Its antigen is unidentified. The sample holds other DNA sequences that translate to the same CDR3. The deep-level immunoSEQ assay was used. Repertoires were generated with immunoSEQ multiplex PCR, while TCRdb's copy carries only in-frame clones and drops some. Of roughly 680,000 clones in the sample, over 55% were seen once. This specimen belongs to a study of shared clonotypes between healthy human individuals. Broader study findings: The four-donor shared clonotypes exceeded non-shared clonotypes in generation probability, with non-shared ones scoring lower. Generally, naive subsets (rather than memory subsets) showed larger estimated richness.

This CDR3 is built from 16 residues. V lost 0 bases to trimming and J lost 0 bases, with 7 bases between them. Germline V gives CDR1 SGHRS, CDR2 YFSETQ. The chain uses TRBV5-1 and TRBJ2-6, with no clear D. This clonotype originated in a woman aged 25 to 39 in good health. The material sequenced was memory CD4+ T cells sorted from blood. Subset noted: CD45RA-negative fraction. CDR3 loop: CASSLGLVSGANVLTF. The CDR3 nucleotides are TGCGCCAGCAGCTTGGGATTAGTCTCTGGGGCCAACGTCCTGACTTTC.